This is a list of T cell receptor beta chains from one sample in a study of cytotoxic CD8 clonotypes in ibrutinib-treated CLL. Produced via immunoSEQ multiplex PCR; TCRdb's table is partial and in-frame only. This table holds approximately 350,000 clones, about 61% found once. Sequencing was performed on PBMCs, taken after 36 months of ibrutinib treatment. The origin of the receptors is a human donor with chronic lymphocytic leukemia. The conserved cysteine and the conserved F or W are not part of the CDR3 here. Where a row states a size, it is once, few, many or the class of an expanded clone; other rows omit it.

cdr3_aa j_call clone_size v_call
AKGTASTDTQY TRBJ2-3 . TRBV2
ASTSSGRAPGGEQF TRBJ2-1 . TRBV10-1
ASSEQGYEQY TRBJ2-7 . TRBV10-1
ASSYRRTGKSSEQY TRBJ2-7 . TRBV6-5
SVEAREAF TRBJ1-1 . TRBV29-1
ASSQGTRYNSPLH TRBJ1-6 . TRBV14
ATSREGTSNYEQY TRBJ2-7 . TRBV15
ASSRTGTGGTDTQY TRBJ2-3 . TRBV5-6
ASSPPRPLNTEAF TRBJ1-1 . TRBV19
ASSPTRGGYGYT TRBJ1-2 . TRBV4-1
ASSSPDRVGLADGEQY TRBJ2-7 few TRBV18
ASSLASGLAGGLFYEQY TRBJ2-7 . TRBV11-2
ATANRGAGGRTDTQY TRBJ2-3 . TRBV10-3
ASSPQIGEKLF TRBJ1-4 . TRBV11-1
ASSLKQGAGEQF TRBJ2-1 . TRBV5-4
ASRDILNTEAF TRBJ1-1 . TRBV6-1
ASGLDNTF TRBJ2-1 few TRBV12-5
ASSLQGTGELF TRBJ2-2 . TRBV7-9
ASSLEFRSYEQY TRBJ2-7 . TRBV5-1
ASSPGTGTSYEQY TRBJ2-7 few TRBV9
ASSLTGTYGYT TRBJ1-2 . TRBV11-2
ASSLDGRTVIARAF TRBJ1-1 . TRBV5-4
ASSLLAVDTDTQY TRBJ2-3 . TRBV7-9
ASSLDAKTQY TRBJ2-5 . TRBV7-2
ASREWGDRGTAEQF TRBJ2-1 . TRBV10-2
ASSGHGTATNEKLF TRBJ1-4 . TRBV25-1
ASSPSGNPDTQY TRBJ2-3 . TRBV5-1
ASSIGTANTEAF TRBJ1-1 few TRBV19
ASSQVGGTNTGELF TRBJ2-2 . TRBV4-1
ASSFSRANYGYT TRBJ1-2 few TRBV27
ASSRTGYYNSPLH TRBJ1-6 . TRBV6-5
AEDTPGHHFGIAKNIQY TRBJ2-4 . TRBV13
ASSPGTGGSYGYT TRBJ1-2 . TRBV5-5
ASSRQTSGGASETQY TRBJ2-5 . TRBV23-1
ASKLGNEQF TRBJ2-1 . TRBV25-1
ASSRGGSAYEQY TRBJ2-7 . TRBV28
ASSLGDRVSQPQH TRBJ1-5 . TRBV5-1
ATSRAPERQETQY TRBJ2-5 once TRBV15
ASSYLRGSNEQF TRBJ2-1 . TRBV18
ASSYGELLRSF TRBJ1-1 . TRBV11-2
AIRLAGEIHEQY TRBJ2-7 . TRBV10-3
ASKSQRSYGDEQF TRBJ2-1 . TRBV27